The source of this TCR beta chain is a study of glioma-infiltrating T cells after dendritic cell vaccination. V lost 6 bases to trimming and J lost 7 bases, with 15 bases between them. The CDR3 totals 14 residues. CDR1 LGHNA and CDR2 YNFKEQ come from the germline V gene. Using immunoSEQ multiplex PCR, the repertoire was profiled, and TCRdb retains in-frame clones only, with some absent. The sample records about 21,000 clones, 79% being singletons. The J gene is TRBJ1-4, the V gene TRBV4-2; D unclear. The source was blood, collected before dendritic cell vaccination. The clonotype was recovered from a human donor with glioblastoma. The CDR3 nucleotides read TGTGCCAGCAGTCCAGGTATTCGACGTGAAAAACTGTTTTTT. Protein: CASSPGIRREKLFF.